The entry below describes one T cell receptor beta chain. The PCR was carried out with 60 Vbeta primers and 13 Jbeta primers. Original data processing: Unique TCR beta chains numbered around 80 million in a later analysis, with roughly 10 million shared. TCRdb keeps only in-frame clones here, not all; method: immunoSEQ multiplex PCR. D and trimming come from the DNA, and the V and J calls and clone size come from that table. The table records about 190,000 clones, over 60% of them present only once. V lost 4 bases, J lost 6 bases, and 15 bases stayed unmatched. This CDR3 contains 17 residues. Looked up from germline, CDR1 is SGDLS and CDR2 is YYNGEE. These data belong to a study of cytomegalovirus exposure and HLA in healthy donors.

Sequencing input: PBMCs. This TCR was recovered from a man aged 25 to 45 in good health and CMV-seropositive. This chain uses TRBV9 with TRBJ2-3; 9 nucleotides match TRBD2. CDR3 residues: CASSPSRSSGGLDTQYF. Written as DNA, the CDR3 is TGTGCCAGCAGCCCCTCCAGAAGTAGCGGGGGTTTGGATACGCAGTATTTT.